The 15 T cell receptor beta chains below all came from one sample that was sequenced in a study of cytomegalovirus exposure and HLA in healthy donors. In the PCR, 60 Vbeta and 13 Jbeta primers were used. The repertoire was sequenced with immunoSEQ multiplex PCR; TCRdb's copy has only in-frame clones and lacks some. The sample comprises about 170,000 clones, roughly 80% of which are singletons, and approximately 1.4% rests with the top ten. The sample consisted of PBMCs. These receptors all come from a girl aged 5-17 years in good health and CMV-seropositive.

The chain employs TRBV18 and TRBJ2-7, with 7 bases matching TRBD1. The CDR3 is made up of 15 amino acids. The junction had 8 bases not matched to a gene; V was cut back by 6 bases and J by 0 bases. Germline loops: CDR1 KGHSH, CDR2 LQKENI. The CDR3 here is CASSLPGQSSYEQYF. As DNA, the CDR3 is TGTGCCAGCTCGCTACCGGGACAGAGCTCCTACGAGCAGTACTTC.

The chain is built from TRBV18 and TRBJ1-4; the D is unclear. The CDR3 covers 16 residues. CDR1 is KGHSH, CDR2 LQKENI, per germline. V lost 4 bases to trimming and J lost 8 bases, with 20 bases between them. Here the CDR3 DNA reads TGTGCCAGCTCACGGCAAGGGAGCCCGGACCTCGAAAAACTGTTTTTT. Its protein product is CASSRQGSPDLEKLFF.

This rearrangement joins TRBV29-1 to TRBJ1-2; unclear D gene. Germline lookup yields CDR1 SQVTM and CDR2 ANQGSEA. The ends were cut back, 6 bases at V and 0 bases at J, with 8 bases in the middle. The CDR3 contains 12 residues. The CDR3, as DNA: TGCAGCGTAATCACAGCTAACTATGGCTACACCTTC. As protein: CSVITANYGYTF.

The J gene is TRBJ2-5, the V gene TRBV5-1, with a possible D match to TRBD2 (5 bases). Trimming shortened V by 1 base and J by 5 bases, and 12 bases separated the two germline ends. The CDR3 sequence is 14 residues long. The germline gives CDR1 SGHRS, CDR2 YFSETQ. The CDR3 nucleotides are TGCGCCAGCAGCTTGACCCCAGAGGGCGAGACCCAGTACTTC. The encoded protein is CASSLTPEGETQYF.

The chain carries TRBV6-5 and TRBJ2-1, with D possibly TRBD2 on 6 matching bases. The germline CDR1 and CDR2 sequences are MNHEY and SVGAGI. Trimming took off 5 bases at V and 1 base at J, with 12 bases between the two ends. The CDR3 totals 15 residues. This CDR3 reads CASSRDFASYNEQFF. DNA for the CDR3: TGTGCCAGCAGTCGGGACTTCGCGTCCTACAATGAGCAGTTCTTC.

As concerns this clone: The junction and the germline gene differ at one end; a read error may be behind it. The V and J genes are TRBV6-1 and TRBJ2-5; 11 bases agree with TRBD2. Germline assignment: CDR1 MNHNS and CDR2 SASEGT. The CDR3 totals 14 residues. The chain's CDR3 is CASSGTSGLETRYF. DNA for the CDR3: TGTGCCAGCAGTGGGACTAGCGGGCTAGAGACCCGGTACTTC.

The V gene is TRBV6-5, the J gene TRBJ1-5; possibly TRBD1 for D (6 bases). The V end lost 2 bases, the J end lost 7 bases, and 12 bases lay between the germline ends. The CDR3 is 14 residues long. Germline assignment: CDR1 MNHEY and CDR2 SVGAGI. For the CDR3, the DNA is TGTGCCAGCAGTTACGGCGGGGGGCAACAGCCCCAGCATTTT. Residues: CASSYGGGQQPQHF.

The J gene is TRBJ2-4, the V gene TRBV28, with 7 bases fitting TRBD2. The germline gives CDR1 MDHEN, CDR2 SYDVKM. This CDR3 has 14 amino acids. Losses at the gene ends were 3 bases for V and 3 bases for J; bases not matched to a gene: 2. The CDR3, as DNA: TGTGCCAGCAGTTTCTCGGGGGGCAAAAACATTCAGTACTTC. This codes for CASSFSGGKNIQYF.

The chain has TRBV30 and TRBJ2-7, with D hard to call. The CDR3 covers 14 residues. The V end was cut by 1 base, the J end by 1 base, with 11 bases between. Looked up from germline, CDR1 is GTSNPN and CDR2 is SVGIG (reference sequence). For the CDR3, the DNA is TGTGCCTGGAGTGGGCCCCATCATTCCTACGAGCAGTACTTC. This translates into CAWSGPHHSYEQYF.

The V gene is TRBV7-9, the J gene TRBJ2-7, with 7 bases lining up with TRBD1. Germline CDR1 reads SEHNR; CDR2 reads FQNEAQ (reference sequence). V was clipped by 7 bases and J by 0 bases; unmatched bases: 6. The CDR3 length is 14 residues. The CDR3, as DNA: TGTGCCAGCACCCCCGGGACAGTCTCCTACGAGCAGTACTTC. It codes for CASTPGTVSYEQYF.

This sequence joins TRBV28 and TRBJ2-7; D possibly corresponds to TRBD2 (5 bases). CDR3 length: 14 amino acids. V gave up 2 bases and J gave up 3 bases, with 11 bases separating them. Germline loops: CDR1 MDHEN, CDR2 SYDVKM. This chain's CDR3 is CASSLSAGNYEQYF. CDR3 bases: TGTGCCAGCAGTTTAAGCGCGGGTAACTACGAGCAGTACTTC.

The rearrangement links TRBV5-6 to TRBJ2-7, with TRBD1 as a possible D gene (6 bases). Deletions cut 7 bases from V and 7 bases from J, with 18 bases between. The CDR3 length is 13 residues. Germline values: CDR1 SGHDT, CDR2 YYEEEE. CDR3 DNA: TGTGCCAGCGGGACGACAGGAATGGAAGAGCAGTACTTC. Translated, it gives CASGTTGMEEQYF.

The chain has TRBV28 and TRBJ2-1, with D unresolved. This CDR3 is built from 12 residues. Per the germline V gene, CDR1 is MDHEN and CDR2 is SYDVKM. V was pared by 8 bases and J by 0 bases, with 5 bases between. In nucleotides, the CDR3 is TGTGCCAGCGGCAGCTCCTACAATGAGCAGTTCTTC. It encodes CASGSSYNEQFF.

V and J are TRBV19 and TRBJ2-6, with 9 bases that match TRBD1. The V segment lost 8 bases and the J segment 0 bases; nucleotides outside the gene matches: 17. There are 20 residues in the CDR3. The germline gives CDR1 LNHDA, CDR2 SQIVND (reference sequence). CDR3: CASFGGQGRRGHSGANVLTF. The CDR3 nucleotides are TGTGCCAGTTTTGGGGGACAGGGCCGCAGGGGGCACTCTGGGGCCAACGTCCTGACTTTC.

The CDR3 DNA follows: TGTGCCAGCAGCTCCCGGACAGGGGAGAACTATGGCTACACCTTC. Its protein product is CASSSRTGENYGYTF. The V and J genes are TRBV7-9 and TRBJ1-2; 9 bases are a match to TRBD1. The CDR3 has 15 amino acids. Germline lookup yields CDR1 SEHNR and CDR2 FQNEAQ (reference sequence). The junction had 5 bases not matched to a gene; V was cut back by 4 bases and J by 2 bases.